This TCR beta chain was identified during a study of T cells in Graves' hyperthyroidism and ophthalmopathy (dated by TCRdb to the late 2010s). Background on the whole study: Peripheral blood samples were taken at the time of initial diagnosis, prior to any treatment. A discovery cohort of about a hundred patients, fewer than 50 with Graves' ophthalmopathy and 55 to 65 with stable Graves' hyperthyroidism, was used to find distinguishing TCR V-J signatures. Prospective prediction of ophthalmopathy was tested in an independent validation cohort consisting of 18 to 20 hyperthyroidism patients and some 15 patients who later progressed to ophthalmopathy. For training and testing, the 100 or so patients in the discovery cohort were randomly divided in a 7:3 ratio. Thyroid tissue and blood T-cell repertoires from over 5 Graves' hyperthyroidism patients were also compared in the study. Once sampling was done, hyperthyroidism patients were given methimazole at a starting dose of 30 mg daily, whereas ophthalmopathy patients were given high-dose intravenous methylprednisolone. The paper reports TCR Vbeta CDR3 sequencing of roughly 140 peripheral blood samples: around 45 ophthalmopathy, about 75 hyperthyroidism and some 17 progressor patients.

TCR beta CDR3 regions were amplified from RNA transcripts. The TCR CDR3 was subjected to a first round of RT-PCR using the HTBI primer set and the Qiagen OneStep RT-PCR kit. A second multiplex PCR round built the libraries, followed by size selection and purification. The libraries were sequenced on an Illumina HiSeq2000 using paired-end 100 bp reads. The authors processed their data as follows. SOAPnuke was used to process the raw data, with reads discarded if the reads contained adapters or uncalled bases, had a mean Phred below 15, or lacked an exact constant-primer or identifier match. High-quality paired reads were merged with COPE v1.2.5, and unique nucleotide sequences were defined as clonotypes. Clonotypes were aligned to IMGT TRBV, TRBD and TRBJ reference segments using MiTCR v1.1. The analysis included only V-J combinations with a frequency above 0.0001, which together covered approximately 99% of the repertoires. The TCS score was defined as F50 (clonal expansion) divided by E x V (chaos), with BLOSUM62-based TCRdist calculated between CDR3 peptides within each V-J. Welch's t-statistics and random forest reduced 450 to 600 V-J features to roughly 13, which were used in a naive Bayes classifier (R e1071). Starting from the raw public reads, TCRdb applied fastp trimming at Q25, assembled clones with MiXCR and retained in-frame beta chains. Each entry merges the rows of one CDR3 protein and shows their most common DNA and genes. TCRdb's processing, not the study's, gives the V and J calls here. This sample has 250,000 to 350,000 distinct CDR3 sequences in its table, and around a sixth of those were observed once. The top ten hold 33% of the sample.

This clonotype was detected only a few times. Its antigen remains unidentified. Within one base of it there is no much larger clone, and no base qualities were kept. The germline V gene sets CDR1 to KGHDR and CDR2 to SFDVKD. Relative to germline, V is missing 5 bases and J is missing 3 bases, with 3 bases of the junction outside any gene match. The cysteine opens and the phenylalanine closes a CDR3 of 15 amino acids. Only the CDR3 part of the read is kept: 45 bases, read in frame from the first base. Graves' hyperthyroidism was defined as stable when no progression to ophthalmopathy occurred over 18 months of follow-up. The hyperthyroidism patients were between 18 and 65 years old and newly diagnosed, with a disease duration of less than 2 months. Patients with uncontrolled infections, other autoimmune diseases, pregnancy or lactation were excluded. Diagnoses were based on clinical symptoms, serum thyroxine and TRAb, thyroid ultrasound and orbital computed tomography. PBMCs were separated from under 12 ml of fresh peripheral blood using Ficoll-Paque density gradient centrifugation. Trizol reagent was used to extract total RNA, and RNA quality was then checked on an Agilent 2100 Bioanalyzer.

The research as a whole found: In cross-validation, a model built on a 13 V-J signature told ophthalmopathy apart from stable hyperthyroidism with just under 90% sensitivity and roughly 83% specificity, and in testing the same model reached 80%/75%. Most expanded thyroid clonotypes (frequency above 0.001) were also detected in blood, a finding suggesting that blood repertoires may reflect thyroid immune responses. During validation, the model predicted progression to ophthalmopathy a median of around 6 months ahead of onset, with almost 71% sensitivity and roughly 72% specificity. Sample size was not statistically predetermined, and investigators were not blinded to group allocation.

The specimen sequenced was blood. The origin of this receptor is a man aged 25-45 years with Graves' hyperthyroidism. The receptor chain draws on TRBV24-1 and TRBJ2-1; the central 10 bases match TRBD2. The CDR3 is CATSVSGRIYNEQFF. The sequenced DNA is TGTGCCACCAGTGTTAGCGGGAGGATCTACAATGAGCAGTTCTTC.